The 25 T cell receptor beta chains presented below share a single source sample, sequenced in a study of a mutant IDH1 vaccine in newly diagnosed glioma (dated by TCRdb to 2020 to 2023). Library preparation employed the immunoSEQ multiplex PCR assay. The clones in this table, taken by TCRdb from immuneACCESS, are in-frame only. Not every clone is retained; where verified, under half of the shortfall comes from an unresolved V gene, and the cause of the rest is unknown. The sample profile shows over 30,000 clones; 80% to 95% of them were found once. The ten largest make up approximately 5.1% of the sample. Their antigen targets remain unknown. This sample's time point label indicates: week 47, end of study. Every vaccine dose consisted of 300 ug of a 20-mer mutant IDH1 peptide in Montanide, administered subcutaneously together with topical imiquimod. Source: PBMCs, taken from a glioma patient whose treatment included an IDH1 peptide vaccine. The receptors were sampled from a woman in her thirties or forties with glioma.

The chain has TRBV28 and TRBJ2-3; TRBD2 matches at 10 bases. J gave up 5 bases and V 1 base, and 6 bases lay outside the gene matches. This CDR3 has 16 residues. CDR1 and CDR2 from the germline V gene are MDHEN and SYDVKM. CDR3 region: CASSLSLAGVGDTQYF. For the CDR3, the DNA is TGTGCCAGCAGTTTATCTCTAGCGGGAGTAGGAGATACGCAGTATTTT.

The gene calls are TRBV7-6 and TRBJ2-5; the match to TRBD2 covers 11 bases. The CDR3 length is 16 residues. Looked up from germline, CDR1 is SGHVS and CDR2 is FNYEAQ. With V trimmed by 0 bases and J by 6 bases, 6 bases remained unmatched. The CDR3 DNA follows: TGTGCCAGCAGCTTAGCACTAGCGGGAGTCGGAAAGACCCAGTACTTC. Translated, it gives CASSLALAGVGKTQYF.

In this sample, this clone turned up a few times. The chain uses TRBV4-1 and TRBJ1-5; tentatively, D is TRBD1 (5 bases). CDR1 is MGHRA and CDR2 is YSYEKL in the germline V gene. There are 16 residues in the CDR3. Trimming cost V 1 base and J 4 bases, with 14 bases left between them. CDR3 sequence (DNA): TGCGCCAGCAGCCAAGGGTGGGGGGAATGGAATCAGCCCCAGCATTTT. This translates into CASSQGWGEWNQPQHF.

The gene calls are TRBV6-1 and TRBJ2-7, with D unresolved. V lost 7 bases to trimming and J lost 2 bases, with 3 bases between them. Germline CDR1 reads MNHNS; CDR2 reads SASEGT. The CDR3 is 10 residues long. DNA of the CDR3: TGTGCCAGCAACGCCTACGAGCAGTACTTC. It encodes CASNAYEQYF.

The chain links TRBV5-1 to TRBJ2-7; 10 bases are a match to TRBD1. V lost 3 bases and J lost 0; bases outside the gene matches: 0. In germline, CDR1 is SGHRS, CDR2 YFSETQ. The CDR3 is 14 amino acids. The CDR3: CASSWDRGSYEQYF. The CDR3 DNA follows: TGCGCCAGCAGCTGGGACAGGGGCTCCTACGAGCAGTACTTC.

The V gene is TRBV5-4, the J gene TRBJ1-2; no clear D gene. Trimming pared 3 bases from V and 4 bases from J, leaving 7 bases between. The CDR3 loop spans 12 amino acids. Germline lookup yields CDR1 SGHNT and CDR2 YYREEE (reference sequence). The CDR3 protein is CASSYRGYGYTF. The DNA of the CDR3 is TGTGCCAGCAGCTATCGGGGCTATGGCTACACCTTC.

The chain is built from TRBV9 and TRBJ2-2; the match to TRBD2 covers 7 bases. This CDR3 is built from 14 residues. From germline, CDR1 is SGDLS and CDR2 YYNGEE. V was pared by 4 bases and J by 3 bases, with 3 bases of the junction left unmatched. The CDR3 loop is CASSPRGDTGELFF. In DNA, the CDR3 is TGTGCCAGCAGCCCCCGGGGGGACACCGGGGAGCTGTTTTTT.

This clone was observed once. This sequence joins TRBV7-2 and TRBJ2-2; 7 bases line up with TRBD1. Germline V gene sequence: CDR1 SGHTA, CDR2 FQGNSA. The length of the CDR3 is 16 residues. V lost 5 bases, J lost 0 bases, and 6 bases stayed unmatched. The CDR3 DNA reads TGTGCCAGCAGCGCACAGGGGACAACGAACACCGGGGAGCTGTTTTTT. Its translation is CASSAQGTTNTGELFF.

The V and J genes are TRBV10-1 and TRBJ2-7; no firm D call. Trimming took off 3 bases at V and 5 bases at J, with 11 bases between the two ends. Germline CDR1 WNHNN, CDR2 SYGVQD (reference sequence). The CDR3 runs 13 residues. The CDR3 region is CASSDSGYDEQYF. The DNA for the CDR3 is TGCGCCAGCAGTGATTCCGGGTACGACGAGCAGTACTTC.

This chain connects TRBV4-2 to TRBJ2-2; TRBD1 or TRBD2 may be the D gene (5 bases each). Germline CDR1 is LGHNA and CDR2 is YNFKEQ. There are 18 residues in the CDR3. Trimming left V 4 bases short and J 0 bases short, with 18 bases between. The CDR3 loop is CASSRAGAGTANTGELFF. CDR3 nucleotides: TGTGCCAGCAGCCGGGCTGGGGCCGGGACCGCGAACACCGGGGAGCTGTTTTTT.

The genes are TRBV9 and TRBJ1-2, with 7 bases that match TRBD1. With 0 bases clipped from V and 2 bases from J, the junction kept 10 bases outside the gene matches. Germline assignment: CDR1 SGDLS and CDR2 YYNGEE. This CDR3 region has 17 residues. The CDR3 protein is CASSVAGTATTNYGYTF. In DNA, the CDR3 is TGTGCCAGCAGCGTAGCTGGGACAGCAACAACGAACTATGGCTACACCTTC. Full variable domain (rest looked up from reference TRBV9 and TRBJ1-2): DSGVTQTPKHLITATGQRVTLRCSPRSGDLSVYWYQQSLDQGLQFLIQYYNGEERAKGNILERFSAQQFPDLHSELNLSSLELGDSALYFCASSVAGTATTNYGYTFGSGTRLTVV.

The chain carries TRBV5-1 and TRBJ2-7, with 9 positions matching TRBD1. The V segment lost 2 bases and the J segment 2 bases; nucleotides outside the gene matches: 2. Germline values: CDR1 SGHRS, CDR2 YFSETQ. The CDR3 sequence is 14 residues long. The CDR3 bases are TGCGCCAGCAGCTTACAGGGGGCCACCTACGAGCAGTACTTC. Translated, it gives CASSLQGATYEQYF. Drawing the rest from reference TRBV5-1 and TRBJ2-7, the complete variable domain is KAGVTQTPRYLIKTRGQQVTLSCSPISGHRSVSWYQQTPGQGLQFLFEYFSETQRNKGNFPGRFSGRQFSNSRSEMNVSTLELGDSALYLCASSLQGATYEQYFGPGTRLTVT.

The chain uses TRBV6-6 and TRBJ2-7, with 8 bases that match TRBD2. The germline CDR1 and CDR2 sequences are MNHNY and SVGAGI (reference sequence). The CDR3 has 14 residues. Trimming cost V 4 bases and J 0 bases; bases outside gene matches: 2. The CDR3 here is CASSWSGSSYEQYF. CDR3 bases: TGTGCCAGCAGTTGGAGCGGGAGCTCCTACGAGCAGTACTTC.

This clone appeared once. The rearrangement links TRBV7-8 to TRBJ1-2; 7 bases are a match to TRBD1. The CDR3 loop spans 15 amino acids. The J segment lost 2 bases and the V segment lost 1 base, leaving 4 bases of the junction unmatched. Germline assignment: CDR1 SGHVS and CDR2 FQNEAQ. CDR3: CASSLVGRGNYGYTF. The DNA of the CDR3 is TGTGCCAGCAGCTTAGTGGGCAGGGGGAACTATGGCTACACCTTC.

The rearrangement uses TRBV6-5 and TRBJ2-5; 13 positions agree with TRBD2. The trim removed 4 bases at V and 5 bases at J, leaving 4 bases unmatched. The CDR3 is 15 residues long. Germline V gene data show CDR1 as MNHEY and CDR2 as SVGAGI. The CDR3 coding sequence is TGTGCCAGCAGTTCACTAGCGGGAGGGTGGGAGACCCAGTACTTC. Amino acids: CASSSLAGGWETQYF.

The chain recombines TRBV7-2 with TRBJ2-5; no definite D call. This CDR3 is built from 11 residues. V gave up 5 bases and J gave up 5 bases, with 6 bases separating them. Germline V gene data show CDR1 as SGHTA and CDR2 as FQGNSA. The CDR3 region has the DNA TGTGCCAGCAGCCGCTCGGAGACCCAGTACTTC. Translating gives CASSRSETQYF.

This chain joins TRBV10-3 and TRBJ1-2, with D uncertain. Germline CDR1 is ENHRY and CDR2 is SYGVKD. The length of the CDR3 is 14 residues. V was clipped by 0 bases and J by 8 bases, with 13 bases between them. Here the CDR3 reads CAISESGQTTGYTF. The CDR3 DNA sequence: TGTGCCATCAGTGAGTCTGGGCAGACCACCGGCTACACCTTC.

CDR3 loop: CAWSLDRSGRSYEQYF. In DNA form, the CDR3 reads TGTGCCTGGAGTCTCGACCGTAGCGGGAGGAGCTACGAGCAGTACTTC. V is TRBV30 and J is TRBJ2-7, with 10 bases matching TRBD2. The CDR3 totals 16 residues. The germline gives CDR1 GTSNPN, CDR2 SVGIG (reference sequence). The junction had 10 bases not matched to a gene; V was cut back by 2 bases and J by 3 bases.

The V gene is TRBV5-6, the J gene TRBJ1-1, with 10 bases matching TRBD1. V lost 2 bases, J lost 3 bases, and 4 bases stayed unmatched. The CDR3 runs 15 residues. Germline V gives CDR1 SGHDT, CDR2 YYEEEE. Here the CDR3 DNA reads TGTGCCAGCAGCTTTGGGGGGACAGGGGACACTGAAGCTTTCTTT. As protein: CASSFGGTGDTEAFF. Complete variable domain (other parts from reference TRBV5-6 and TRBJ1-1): DAGVTQSPTHLIKTRGQQVTLRCSPKSGHDTVSWYQQALGQGPQFIFQYYEEEERQRGNFPDRFSGHQFPNYSSELNVNALLLGDSALYLCASSFGGTGDTEAFFGQGTRLTVV.

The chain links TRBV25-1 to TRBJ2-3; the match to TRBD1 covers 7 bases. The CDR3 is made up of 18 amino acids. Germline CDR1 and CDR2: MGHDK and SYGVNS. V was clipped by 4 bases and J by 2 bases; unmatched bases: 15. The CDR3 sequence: CASSANRGQQDYTDTQYF. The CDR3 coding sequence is TGTGCCAGCAGTGCGAATAGGGGACAGCAAGACTACACAGATACGCAGTATTTT.

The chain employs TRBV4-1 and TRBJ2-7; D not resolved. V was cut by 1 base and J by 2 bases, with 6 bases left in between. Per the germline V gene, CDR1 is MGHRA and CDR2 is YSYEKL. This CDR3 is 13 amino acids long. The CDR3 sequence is CASSQGSAYEQYF. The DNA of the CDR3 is TGCGCCAGCAGCCAAGGTTCCGCCTACGAGCAGTACTTC.

Here the CDR3 DNA reads TGTGCCAGCAGTTGGGACAGGCAGAATGAAAAACTGTTTTTT. Protein product: CASSWDRQNEKLFF. The chain has TRBV6-6 and TRBJ1-4, with 8 bases matching TRBD1. Germline V gene sequence: CDR1 MNHNY, CDR2 SVGAGI (reference sequence). The CDR3 consists of 14 residues. Unmatched junction bases numbered 3, after V lost 4 bases and J lost 5 bases.

CDR3 region: CASRDRVQGYTF. The CDR3 DNA reads TGTGCCAGCAGGGACAGAGTCCAGGGCTACACCTTC. This chain links TRBV6-5 with TRBJ1-2; maybe TRBD1 (6 bases). This CDR3 contains 12 residues. The V end was cut by 6 bases, the J end by 8 bases, with 13 bases between. Per the germline V gene, CDR1 is MNHEY and CDR2 is SVGAGI.

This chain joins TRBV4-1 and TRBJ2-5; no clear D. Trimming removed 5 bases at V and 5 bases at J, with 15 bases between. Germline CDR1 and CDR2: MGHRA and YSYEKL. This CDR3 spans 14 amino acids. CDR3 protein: CASSSSGPRETQYF. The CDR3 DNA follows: TGCGCCAGCAGCTCCTCGGGCCCACGGGAGACCCAGTACTTC.

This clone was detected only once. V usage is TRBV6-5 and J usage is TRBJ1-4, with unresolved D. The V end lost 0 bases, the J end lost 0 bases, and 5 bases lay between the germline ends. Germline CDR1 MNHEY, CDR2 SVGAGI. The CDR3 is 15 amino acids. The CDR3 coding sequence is TGTGCCAGCAGTTACTCGGGGACAACTAATGAAAAACTGTTTTTT. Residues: CASSYSGTTNEKLFF.